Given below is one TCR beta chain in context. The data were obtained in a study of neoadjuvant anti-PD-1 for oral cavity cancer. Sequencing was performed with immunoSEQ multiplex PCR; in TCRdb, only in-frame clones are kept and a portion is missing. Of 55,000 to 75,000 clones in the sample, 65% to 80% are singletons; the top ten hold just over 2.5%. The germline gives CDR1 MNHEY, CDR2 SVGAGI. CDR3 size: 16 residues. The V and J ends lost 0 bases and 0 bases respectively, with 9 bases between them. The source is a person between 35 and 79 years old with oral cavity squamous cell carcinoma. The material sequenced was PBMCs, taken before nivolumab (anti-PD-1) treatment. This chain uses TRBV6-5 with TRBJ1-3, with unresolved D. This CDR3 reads CASSYSPGSSGNTIYF. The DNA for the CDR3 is TGTGCCAGCAGTTACTCTCCAGGTTCCTCTGGAAACACCATATATTTT.